This T cell receptor beta chain was identified during a study of patients and donors after allogeneic stem cell transplantation. Germline lookup yields CDR1 MNHNY and CDR2 SVGAGI (reference sequence). The CDR3 covers 14 residues. J gave up 3 bases and V 5 bases, and 2 bases lay outside the gene matches. TCRdb independently ran MiXCR on the RT-PCR reads; one entry per CDR3 protein. The repertoire holds approximately 170,000 distinct CDR3 sequences, with roughly 30% as singletons. The chain uses TRBV6-6 and TRBJ2-7; 12 bases fit TRBD2. Material: blood, either unsorted or a sorted T cell fraction (not recorded which). This receptor was obtained from a human donor who was either an allogeneic HSCT recipient or a stem cell or donor lymphocyte infusion donor (not recorded which). It is not recorded whose cells these are; they may come from a transplant donor. CDR3 sequence reads: CASSPLAGGYEQYF. In DNA form, the CDR3 reads TGTGCCAGCAGTCCACTAGCGGGGGGCTACGAGCAGTACTTC.